This is a list of T cell receptor beta chains from one sample in a study of blood T cell repertoires in COVID-19. Here immunoSEQ multiplex PCR was the method, and the copy in TCRdb shows in-frame clones only, minus some. In the table there are 180,000 or so clones, approximately 85% of which are singletons. Sequenced input: peripheral blood. All receptors come from a woman aged 55-70 years with acute or convalescent COVID-19. Both conserved end residues are part of each CDR3. A D gene is named only where the DNA matches it firmly. For some rows the clone size is stated as once, few or many, or as a class when expanded; others skip it.

NA,TRBV19,TRBJ2-7,NA,CASSIGLAPYEQYF,TGTGCCAGTAGTATCGGGCTAGCCCCCTACGAGCAGTACTTC
NA,TRBV2,TRBJ1-1,NA,CASSAQGLTEAFF,TGTGCCAGCAGTGCGCAGGGACTTACTGAAGCTTTCTTT
NA,TRBV10-1,TRBJ2-2,NA,CASSVTGVGTGELFF,TGCGCCAGCAGTGTTACGGGAGTGGGTACCGGGGAGCTGTTTTTT
NA,TRBV6-5,TRBJ2-5,NA,CASSYSSGGSQETQYF,TGTGCCAGCAGTTACTCTTCAGGGGGGAGCCAAGAGACCCAGTACTTC
NA,TRBV19,TRBJ2-1,NA,CAISNEQFF,TGTGCCATCAGCAATGAGCAGTTCTTC
NA,TRBV5-5,TRBJ1-4,NA,CASSLDSFNEKLFF,TGTGCCAGCAGCCTCGACAGTTTTAATGAAAAACTGTTTTTT
NA,TRBV7-6,TRBJ2-1,few,CASSFGEGLEQFF,TGTGCCAGCAGCTTCGGAGAGGGCCTTGAGCAGTTCTTC
TRBD1,TRBV14,TRBJ1-1,NA,CASSQVSGQGRTEAFF,TGTGCCAGCAGCCAAGTATCGGGACAGGGGAGGACTGAAGCTTTCTTT
NA,TRBV2,TRBJ1-6,once,CASSDLTGRNSPLHF,TGTGCCAGCAGTGATCTCACAGGGCGAAATTCACCCCTCCACTTT
NA,TRBV2,TRBJ1-1,NA,CASSPQPVAFF,TGTGCCAGCAGTCCACAGCCGGTCGCTTTCTTT
NA,TRBV10-1,TRBJ2-3,NA,CASSGRGTDTQYF,TGCGCCAGCAGTGGTCGGGGCACAGATACGCAGTATTTT
TRBD2,TRBV5-1,TRBJ2-2,NA,CASSFGGRAPGELFF,TGCGCCAGCAGCTTTGGCGGGAGGGCTCCCGGGGAGCTGTTTTTT
NA,TRBV3-1/TRBV3-2,TRBJ1-1,once,CASSLRQLNTEAFF,TGTGCCAGCAGCCTCAGACAGCTGAACACTGAAGCTTTCTTT
TRBD1,TRBV29-1,TRBJ2-5,NA,CSVFRGNKETQYF,TGCAGCGTCTTCAGGGGGAATAAGGAGACCCAGTACTTC
NA,TRBV24-1,TRBJ1-1,NA,CATSDSTEAFF,TGTGCCACCAGTGACAGTACTGAAGCTTTCTTT
TRBD1,TRBV28,TRBJ2-2,NA,CASKPFRQGETGELFF,TGTGCCAGCAAACCCTTCCGACAGGGAGAAACCGGGGAGCTGTTTTTT
TRBD1,TRBV27,TRBJ2-1,NA,CASRPSHRDRVVYNEQFF,TGTGCCAGCAGACCATCCCACCGGGACAGGGTGGTTTACAATGAGCAGTTCTTC
TRBD1,TRBV5-1,TRBJ1-1,NA,CASSPRTGNTEAFF,TGCGCCAGCAGCCCCAGGACAGGGAACACTGAAGCTTTCTTT
TRBD1,TRBV11-1,TRBJ2-2,NA,CASSRAGDRGTGELFF,TGTGCCAGCAGCCGAGCCGGGGACAGGGGAACCGGGGAGCTGTTTTTT
TRBD1,TRBV2,TRBJ1-4,NA,CASSEGTGVFSTNEKLFF,TGTGCCAGCAGTGAGGGGACAGGGGTCTTTTCAACTAATGAAAAACTGTTTTTT
TRBD1,TRBV12-3/TRBV12-4,TRBJ1-4,NA,CASRTGTGGDGAF,TGTGCCAGCAGGACCGGGACAGGGGGCGATGGTGCTTTT
NA,TRBV3-1/TRBV3-2,TRBJ1-1,NA,CASSQATEAFF,TGTGCCAGCAGCCAGGCAACGGAAGCTTTCTTT
TRBD2,TRBV29-1,TRBJ2-5,few,CSVLGLAGGTQETQYF,TGCAGCGTTCTCGGACTAGCGGGAGGGACGCAAGAGACCCAGTACTTC
TRBD2,TRBV30,TRBJ2-7,NA,CAWSALAGTEQYF,TGTGCCTGGAGTGCTCTAGCGGGAACCGAGCAGTACTTC
TRBD1,TRBV6-6,TRBJ2-7,NA,CASSRDSHEQYF,TGTGCCAGCAGCAGGGACAGTCACGAGCAGTACTTC
TRBD1,TRBV19,TRBJ2-4,NA,CASSIRDRVEGNIQYF,TGTGCCAGTAGTATCCGGGACAGGGTAGAGGGTAACATTCAGTACTTC
TRBD2,TRBV6-5,TRBJ2-1,few,CASRPGLADNEQFF,TGTGCCAGCAGGCCCGGACTAGCGGACAATGAGCAGTTCTTC
TRBD2,TRBV9,TRBJ2-7,NA,CASSGGLAGGPYYEQYF,TGTGCCAGCAGCGGGGGACTAGCGGGAGGGCCGTACTACGAGCAGTACTTC
TRBD1,TRBV4-1,TRBJ2-1,NA,CASNQDWAQGNYNEQFF,TGCGCCAGCAACCAAGATTGGGCACAGGGGAATTACAATGAGCAGTTCTTC
NA,TRBV4-1,TRBJ2-7,NA,CASSQDLKPSGSYEQYF,TGCGCCAGCAGCCAAGATCTCAAGCCCAGCGGATCCTACGAGCAGTACTTC
NA,TRBV6-1,TRBJ2-5,once,CASSEGSRIGETQYF,TGTGCCAGCAGTGAAGGCTCGCGAATCGGGGAGACCCAGTACTTC
NA,TRBV6-5,TRBJ1-1,NA,CASSTRTVGIAEAFF,TGTGCCAGCAGTACCAGGACAGTAGGCATCGCTGAAGCTTTCTTT
TRBD2,TRBV2,TRBJ2-1,NA,CASSVGTSGSNEQFF,TGTGCCAGCAGTGTCGGGACTAGCGGGAGCAATGAGCAGTTCTTC
TRBD2,TRBV6-2/TRBV6-3,TRBJ2-2,NA,CASSRGLAGGQELFF,TGTGCCAGCAGCCGAGGACTAGCGGGAGGGCAGGAGCTGTTTTTT
TRBD2,TRBV28,TRBJ2-7,NA,CASRRAGTSRFEQYF,TGTGCCAGCAGACGGGCCGGGACTAGTAGATTCGAGCAGTACTTC
TRBD2,TRBV6-5,TRBJ2-7,once,CASRRAGGDEQYF,TGTGCCAGCAGGCGAGCGGGAGGCGACGAGCAGTACTTC
NA,TRBV18,TRBJ1-1,NA,CASSPRRDLNTEAFF,TGTGCCAGCTCACCACGAAGGGACTTGAACACTGAAGCTTTCTTT
NA,TRBV15,TRBJ1-1,NA,CATSSYTEAFF,TGTGCCACCAGTAGTTACACTGAAGCTTTCTTT
NA,TRBV14,TRBJ2-3,NA,CASSQDVGHPSTDTQYF,TGTGCCAGCAGCCAAGATGTTGGGCACCCTAGCACAGATACGCAGTATTTT
TRBD1,TRBV28,TRBJ1-2,NA,CASSFSVGGGQVYGYTF,TGTGCCAGCAGTTTCTCGGTGGGAGGGGGACAGGTATATGGCTACACCTTC
NA,TRBV5-1,TRBJ1-2,once,CASSPDRYGYTF,TGCGCCAGCAGCCCCGACAGATATGGCTACACCTTC
NA,TRBV3-1/TRBV3-2,TRBJ2-1,NA,CASSQVPGLLDEQFF,TGTGCCAGCAGCCAAGTTCCAGGGTTGTTGGATGAGCAGTTCTTC
TRBD1,TRBV2,TRBJ1-6,NA,CASSLTGGSPLHF,TGTGCCAGCAGTTTGACAGGGGGGTCACCCCTCCACTTT
NA,TRBV7-2,TRBJ2-1,NA,CASSPDRYNEQFF,TGTGCCAGCAGCCCCGACAGATACAATGAGCAGTTCTTC
NA,TRBV3-1/TRBV3-2,TRBJ1-2,once,CASSQDPKSGSDTF,TGTGCCAGCAGCCAAGATCCGAAGTCAGGGTCGGACACCTTC
NA,TRBV21-1,TRBJ1-4,NA,CASSPGGQGGREKLFF,TGTGCCAGCAGCCCCGGGGGACAGGGAGGGAGGGAAAAACTGTTTTTT
TRBD1,TRBV19,TRBJ1-1,NA,CASRNQGADTEAFF,TGTGCCAGTAGGAACCAGGGGGCTGACACTGAAGCTTTCTTT
NA,TRBV7-9,TRBJ1-4,NA,CASSLKGGPAEKLFF,TGTGCCAGCAGCTTAAAGGGGGGGCCGGCCGAAAAACTGTTTTTT
NA,TRBV11-2,TRBJ1-5,NA,CASSLDSRGHQHF,TGTGCCAGCAGCTTAGATAGCAGGGGCCACCAGCATTTT